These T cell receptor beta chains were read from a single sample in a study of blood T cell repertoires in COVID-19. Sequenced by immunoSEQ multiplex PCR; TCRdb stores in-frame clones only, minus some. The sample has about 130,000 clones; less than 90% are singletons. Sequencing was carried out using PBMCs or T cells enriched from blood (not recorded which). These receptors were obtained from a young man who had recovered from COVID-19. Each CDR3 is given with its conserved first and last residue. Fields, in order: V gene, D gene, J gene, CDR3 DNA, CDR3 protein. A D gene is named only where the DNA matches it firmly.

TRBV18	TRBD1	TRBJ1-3	TGTGCCAGCTCGAACGACAGGGCGAGCTCTGGAAACACCATATATTTT	CASSNDRASSGNTIYF
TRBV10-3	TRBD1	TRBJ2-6	TGTGCCATACAGGGACAGGGGAGCTCTGGGGCCAACGTCCTGACTTTC	CAIQGQGSSGANVLTF
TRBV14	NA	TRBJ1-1	TGTGCCAGCAGCCTAACCCGAGCGGTCACTGAAGCTTTCTTT	CASSLTRAVTEAFF
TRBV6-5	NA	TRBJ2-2	TGTGCCAGCAGTTACCGGGAACAGGCGGGGACCGGGGAGCTGTTTTTT	CASSYREQAGTGELFF
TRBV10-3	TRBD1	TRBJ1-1	TGTGCCATCAGTCTCTCGGGACAGGGAGCTGCTTTCTTT	CAISLSGQGAAFF
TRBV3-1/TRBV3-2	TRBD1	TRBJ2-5	TGTGCCAGCAGCCTCACCAGGACAGGGTTGGGTGAGACCCAGTACTTC	CASSLTRTGLGETQYF
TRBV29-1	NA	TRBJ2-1	TGCAGCGCCGCACCGGGGTACAATGAGCAGTTCTTC	CSAAPGYNEQFF
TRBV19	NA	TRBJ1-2	TGTGCCAGTAGTCAGGACAGAAGCTATGGCTACACCTTC	CASSQDRSYGYTF
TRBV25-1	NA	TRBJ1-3	TGTGCCAGCAGACAGGGAGAAGGCTCTGGAAACACCATATATTTT	CASRQGEGSGNTIYF
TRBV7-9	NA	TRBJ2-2	TGTGCCAGCGGACGCAGGGGGGCAAGCGGGGAGCTGTTTTTT	CASGRRGASGELFF